The T cell receptor beta chain under discussion was sequenced for a study of technical replicates of blood from a handful of donors. The CDR3 has 14 amino acids. Germline CDR1 and CDR2: SGDLS and YYNGEE. The V end lost 2 bases, the J end lost 3 bases, and 11 bases lay between the germline ends. Clones were sequenced by immunoSEQ multiplex PCR, and TCRdb holds only the in-frame ones, with some missing. The table lists some 82,000 clones, about 93% of them singletons, with approximately 0.39% in the top ten. The rearrangement uses TRBV9 and TRBJ1-1; TRBD1 is a possible D gene (5 bases). The sequence was collected from a human donor in good health. The sequenced sample consisted of T cells isolated from PBMCs. CDR3 DNA sequence: TGTGCCAGCAGCGTCAGTAGGGGTGACACTGAAGCTTTCTTT. Protein sequence: CASSVSRGDTEAFF.